This T cell receptor (beta chain) was sequenced during a study of T cell responses to AZD1222 COVID-19 vaccine. Study results and limitations: Repertoire sampling happened only post peak T cell response.

Points on this clone: Its antigen is still unknown.

Clones were sequenced by immunoSEQ multiplex PCR, and TCRdb holds only the in-frame ones, with some missing. The profile shows roughly 100,000 clones, roughly 91% of them singletons. V was clipped by 3 bases and J by 8 bases; unmatched bases: 15. The CDR3 loop spans 17 amino acids. Germline lookup yields CDR1 SGHNT and CDR2 YYREEE (reference sequence). The V and J genes are TRBV5-4 and TRBJ2-1; 9 bases line up with TRBD2. The material sequenced was peripheral blood, taken on day 0 of AZD1222 vaccination. This TCR was recovered from an adult in good health. The CDR3, as DNA: TGTGCCAGCAGCTCTCGGGGGGGTGGCGGGAGGGCCCATGAGCAGTTCTTC. It codes for CASSSRGGGGRAHEQFF.